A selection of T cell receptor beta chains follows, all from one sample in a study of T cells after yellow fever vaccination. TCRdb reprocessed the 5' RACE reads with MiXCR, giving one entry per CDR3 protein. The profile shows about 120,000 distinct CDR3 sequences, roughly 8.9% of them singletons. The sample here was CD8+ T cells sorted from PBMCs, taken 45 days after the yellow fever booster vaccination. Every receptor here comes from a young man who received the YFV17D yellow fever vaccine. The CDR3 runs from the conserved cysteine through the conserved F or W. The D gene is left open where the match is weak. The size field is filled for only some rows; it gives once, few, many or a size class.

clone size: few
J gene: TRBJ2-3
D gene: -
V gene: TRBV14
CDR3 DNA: TGTGCCAGCAGCCGGCGGGCAGATACGCAGTATTTT
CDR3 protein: CASSRRADTQYF

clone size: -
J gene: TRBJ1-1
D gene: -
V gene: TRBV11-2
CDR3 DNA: TGTGCCAGCAGCCCCTCCGGGGTGGGCACTGAAGCTTTCTTT
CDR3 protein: CASSPSGVGTEAFF

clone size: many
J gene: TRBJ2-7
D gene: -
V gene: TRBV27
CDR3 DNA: TGTGCCAGCAGTTACGGAGGCCACGGGAGCGAGCAGTACTTC
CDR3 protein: CASSYGGHGSEQYF

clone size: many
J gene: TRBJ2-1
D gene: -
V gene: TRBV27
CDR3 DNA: TGTGCCAGCAGGGCCCCCCCGGGTCTTGAGCAGTTCTTC
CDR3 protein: CASRAPPGLEQFF

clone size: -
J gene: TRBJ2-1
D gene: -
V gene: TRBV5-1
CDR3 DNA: TGCGCCAGCTGTCCCCTCCCGGGGGATGAGCAGTTCTTC
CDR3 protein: CASCPLPGDEQFF

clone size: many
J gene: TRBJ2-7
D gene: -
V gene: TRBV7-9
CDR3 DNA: TGTGCCAGCAGCCACCCGATAAACCAGGACTCCTACGAGCAGTACTTC
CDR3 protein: CASSHPINQDSYEQYF

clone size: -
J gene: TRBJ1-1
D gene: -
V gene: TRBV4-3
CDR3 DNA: TGCGCCAGCAGCCACTGGGGAACGGTGAACACTGAAGCTTTCTTT
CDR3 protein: CASSHWGTVNTEAFF

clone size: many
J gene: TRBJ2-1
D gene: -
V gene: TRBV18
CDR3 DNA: TGTGCCAGCTCACCACCGAGCAACGCCAATGAGCAGTTCTTC
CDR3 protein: CASSPPSNANEQFF

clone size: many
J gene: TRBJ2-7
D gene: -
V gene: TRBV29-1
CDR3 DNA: TGCAGCGTTGAAGAAGGTAACACGGGGGACTACGAGCAGTACTTC
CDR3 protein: CSVEEGNTGDYEQYF

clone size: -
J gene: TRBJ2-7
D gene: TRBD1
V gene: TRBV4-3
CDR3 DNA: TGCGCCAGCAGCCAGGGACCGGGACAGGTTTACGAGCAGTACTTC
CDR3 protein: CASSQGPGQVYEQYF